The rows below give T cell receptor beta chains drawn from one sample of a study of T cell changes during pregnancy in multiple sclerosis. Measured with immunoSEQ multiplex PCR; TCRdb has only the in-frame clones, and not every one. The sample contains fewer than 20,000 clones, more than 75% of which appear only once. The material sequenced was CD8+ T cells from peripheral blood mononuclear cells, taken after pregnancy. These receptors came from a female donor with multiple sclerosis, enrolled in a pregnancy study. CDR3s include the opening cysteine and the closing phenylalanine or tryptophan. D genes are given only for firm matches.

V: TRBV5-1; J: TRBJ2-3; D: NA; CDR3: CASRDTGLPDTQYF
V: TRBV14; J: TRBJ2-1; D: NA; CDR3: CASSQDRFGQYNEQFF
V: TRBV6-5; J: TRBJ1-1; D: NA; CDR3: CASSYAPGLAEAFF
V: TRBV27; J: TRBJ2-7; D: TRBD2; CDR3: CASSLLAGSEQYF
V: TRBV4-1; J: TRBJ2-3; D: NA; CDR3: CASSQGMRQATDTQYF
V: TRBV10-3; J: TRBJ2-7; D: NA; CDR3: CAISVYRSPYEQYF
V: TRBV6-4; J: TRBJ2-3; D: NA; CDR3: CASSDSTEADTQYF
V: TRBV30; J: TRBJ1-2; D: NA; CDR3: CAWKKTKSYGYTF
V: TRBV7-9; J: TRBJ1-1; D: NA; CDR3: CASSFTTPGDTEAFF
V: TRBV5-5; J: TRBJ1-2; D: TRBD1; CDR3: CASSDRGAYGYTF
V: TRBV9; J: TRBJ2-3; D: NA; CDR3: CASSVGGSRGDTQYF
V: TRBV5-1; J: TRBJ2-7; D: TRBD1; CDR3: CASSLGTGKDEQYF
V: TRBV6-4; J: TRBJ2-7; D: NA; CDR3: CASSVTTDSYEQYF
V: TRBV18; J: TRBJ2-7; D: NA; CDR3: CASSPLLYEQYF
V: TRBV4-2; J: TRBJ2-5; D: TRBD1; CDR3: CASSQDGTGSQETQYF
V: TRBV7-9; J: TRBJ2-5; D: NA; CDR3: CASSLSGSQETQYF
V: TRBV13; J: TRBJ2-7; D: TRBD1; CDR3: CASSPPDRNYEQYF
V: TRBV29-1; J: TRBJ1-3; D: NA; CDR3: CSVEAGTGNTIYF
V: TRBV6-1; J: TRBJ2-2; D: TRBD2; CDR3: CASSSLAGDTGELFF
V: TRBV6-1; J: TRBJ1-2; D: TRBD1; CDR3: CASSEQGAASYGYTF
V: TRBV7-3; J: TRBJ2-1; D: TRBD2; CDR3: CASSLQAGGYNEQFF
V: TRBV5-1; J: TRBJ1-4; D: NA; CDR3: CASSLWGQANEKLFF
V: TRBV5-4; J: TRBJ1-6; D: NA; CDR3: CASSPVEDAYNSPLHF
V: TRBV9; J: TRBJ2-2; D: NA; CDR3: CASSVEDEGSDTGELFF
V: TRBV11-3; J: TRBJ1-3; D: NA; CDR3: CASSPSLIGATSGNTIYF
V: TRBV2; J: TRBJ2-2; D: TRBD1; CDR3: CASSPRGDRGSGELFF
V: TRBV7-2; J: TRBJ2-7; D: NA; CDR3: CASSLDTAYEQYF
V: TRBV6-5; J: TRBJ1-2; D: NA; CDR3: CASSYYRDYGYTF
V: TRBV7-9; J: TRBJ1-1; D: NA; CDR3: CASLGHRDGLLEAFF
V: TRBV6-4; J: TRBJ2-3; D: TRBD2; CDR3: CASSDTSGGTDTQYF
V: TRBV6-5; J: TRBJ1-5; D: TRBD1; CDR3: CASSHRGRNQPQHF
V: TRBV4-3; J: TRBJ1-4; D: NA; CDR3: CASSQDSEATNEKLFF
V: TRBV6-1; J: TRBJ2-7; D: NA; CDR3: CASSEEITWETHFYSYEQYF
V: TRBV6-4; J: TRBJ1-1; D: NA; CDR3: CASSAGMRSTEAFF
V: TRBV18; J: TRBJ1-3; D: TRBD1; CDR3: CASSPIRQGAVGNTIYF
V: TRBV7-9; J: TRBJ1-1; D: TRBD1; CDR3: CASSSETGVDTEAFF
V: TRBV4-1; J: TRBJ1-1; D: NA; CDR3: CASSQVKGLGTEAFF
V: TRBV4-3; J: TRBJ2-1; D: NA; CDR3: CASSQDREGAYNEQFF
V: TRBV19; J: TRBJ2-5; D: NA; CDR3: CASSIDNQGYQETQYF
V: TRBV7-9; J: TRBJ1-3; D: TRBD1; CDR3: CASSAPSGTDFSGNTIYF
V: TRBV30; J: TRBJ1-1; D: NA; CDR3: CAWSGAGNTEAFF
V: TRBV6-1; J: TRBJ1-2; D: TRBD1; CDR3: CASSETTTGSNGYTF
V: TRBV5-6; J: TRBJ1-5; D: NA; CDR3: CASSLGSGRRGDQPQHF
V: TRBV28; J: TRBJ2-3; D: NA; CDR3: CASSTTFTDTQYF
V: TRBV29-1; J: TRBJ2-7; D: NA; CDR3: CSVEDLETGRYEQYF
V: TRBV4-3; J: TRBJ2-1; D: TRBD1; CDR3: CASSQVLIRTGSFSYNEQFF
V: TRBV6-1; J: TRBJ2-5; D: TRBD2; CDR3: CASSEVAGGPETQYF
V: TRBV28; J: TRBJ1-1; D: NA; CDR3: CASSPRAGNTEAFF
V: TRBV19; J: TRBJ1-4; D: TRBD1; CDR3: CASSIDLETGSEKLFF
V: TRBV4-2; J: TRBJ2-1; D: NA; CDR3: CASSQGFSYNEQFF
V: TRBV4-1; J: TRBJ2-5; D: TRBD2; CDR3: CASSQEAGDPRAQYF
V: TRBV30; J: TRBJ1-5; D: NA; CDR3: CALGEGDSNQPQHF
V: TRBV6-1; J: TRBJ2-3; D: TRBD1; CDR3: CASSEWTGMTDTQYF
V: TRBV2; J: TRBJ1-2; D: NA; CDR3: CASTLDTYGYTF